Sequencing of this TCR beta chain was carried out in a study of early T cells in non-severe SARS-CoV-2 infection. Study as a whole: Unsorted whole-blood RNA was sequenced in bulk, leaving chains unpaired. Points from the study as a whole: Clonotype matching in VDJdb favored anti-spike CD8 responses and did not capture private and CD4 specificities.

Points on this clonotype: Its antigen is unknown.

The V gene's germline CDR1 is LGHDT and CDR2 YNNKEL (reference sequence). The CDR3 has 16 residues. With 3 bases clipped from V and 8 bases from J, the junction kept 12 bases outside the gene matches. Separate cDNA molecules each had unique molecular identifiers attached to them. TCRdb itself ran the 5' RACE reads through MiXCR, one entry per CDR3 protein. Found here are 70,000 to 85,000 distinct CDR3 sequences, roughly 12% of them singletons; the top ten hold 6.5%. The TCR was taken from an adult who was a healthcare worker with PCR-confirmed SARS-CoV-2 infection or an uninfected control (not recorded which). This chain links TRBV3-1 with TRBJ2-1; TRBD2 aligns across 8 bases. Sequencing used whole blood. CDR3 in DNA: TGTGCCAGCAGCCAGGCCCCGGGCGGGAGGACCCATGAGCAGTTCTTC. Translated: CASSQAPGGRTHEQFF.